This TCR beta chain originates from a study of blood T cell repertoires in COVID-19. Study-level information: The analysed material was cDNA or gDNA that came from T cells, B-cell-depleted T cells, or PBMCs.

Germline CDR1 LGHDT, CDR2 YNNKEL (reference sequence). V was shortened by 7 bases and J by 0 bases, with 12 bases between the two germline ends. This CDR3 is built from 14 residues. Original data processing: Nucleated cell number was recorded as an estimate derived from reference gene primer amplification. Assay: immunoSEQ multiplex PCR; the TCRdb copy retains only in-frame clones and omits some. V and J calls and clone size are copied from that table; D and trimming were computed from the DNA. The sample has 180,000 or so clones, approximately 85% seen once; the top ten hold 9.8%. The sample comprised peripheral blood. This TCR came from an elderly woman with acute or convalescent COVID-19. The chain links TRBV3-1 (or the pseudogene TRBV3-2) to TRBJ1-1; tentative D call: TRBD1 (5 bases). The CDR3 bases are TGTGCCAGCACTACACGGGGGATGAACACTGAAGCTTTCTTT. Its translation is CASTTRGMNTEAFF.